This T cell receptor (beta chain) was captured in a study of OX40 agonist ivuxolimab in advanced cancers. Study observations and caveats: Relative to CD4+ cells, CD8+ T cells on average had more expanded clones.

On this clone: The target antigen is unknown.

Trimming pared 0 bases from V and 4 bases from J, leaving 8 bases between. The CDR3 is 14 residues long. Germline assignment: CDR1 SGHDT and CDR2 YYEEEE. Some clones are missing from TCRdb's copy, which holds only in-frame ones; the method was immunoSEQ multiplex PCR. This sample carries about 83,000 clones, less than 90% of them seen once, and the ten largest clones take under 0.75%. This specimen consisted of CD4+ or CD8+ T cells sorted from blood, obtained in a trial of the OX40 agonist ivuxolimab. The genes are TRBV5-6 and TRBJ2-1; D is undetermined. The TCR was taken from an adult with an advanced solid tumor such as melanoma, head and neck, liver or kidney cancer. The CDR3 sequence is CASSLVGAYNEQFF. The CDR3 DNA sequence: TGTGCCAGCAGCTTGGTAGGAGCGTACAATGAGCAGTTCTTC.